Below, 15 T cell receptor beta chains from the same sample are listed, as sequenced in a study of cytomegalovirus exposure and HLA in healthy donors. With 60 Vbeta and 13 Jbeta primers, the PCR was carried out. Clones were sequenced by immunoSEQ multiplex PCR, and TCRdb holds only the in-frame ones, with some missing. The data contain over 200,000 clones, around four fifths of them singletons. Specimen: PBMCs. The source of these receptors is a male donor in good health and CMV-seronegative.

V usage is TRBV5-1 and J usage is TRBJ2-3; maybe TRBD2 (5 bases). Trimming removed 2 bases at V and 2 bases at J, with 9 bases between. Germline assignment: CDR1 SGHRS and CDR2 YFSETQ. CDR3 size: 14 residues. CDR3 amino acids: CASSFRRDTDTQYF. DNA of the CDR3: TGCGCCAGCAGCTTCCGACGGGACACAGATACGCAGTATTTT.

The chain carries TRBV29-1 and TRBJ2-7, with a tentative D call TRBD1 (6 bases). Germline CDR1 SQVTM, CDR2 ANQGSEA. Trimming took 4 bases from V and 5 from J, leaving 12 bases between them. The CDR3 totals 12 residues. CDR3 sequence (DNA): TGCAGCGTTGTCCACAGGGCCCACGAGCAGTACTTC. It yields the protein CSVVHRAHEQYF.

The chain carries TRBV7-6 and TRBJ2-7; D may be TRBD1 (6 bases). The CDR3 extends over 17 amino acids. V gave up 5 bases and J gave up 0 bases, with 20 bases separating them. Germline V gene sequence: CDR1 SGHVS, CDR2 FNYEAQ. CDR3 bases: TGTGCCAGCAGCCCCGGTTTGAGACAGGAGAGCTCCTACGAGCAGTACTTC. Residues: CASSPGLRQESSYEQYF.

The gene calls are TRBV28 and TRBJ2-7, with unresolved D. Per germline, CDR1 MDHEN and CDR2 SYDVKM. V was clipped by 4 bases and J by 2 bases, with 18 bases between them. This CDR3 comprises 16 residues. The chain's CDR3 is CASSSPWSVLTYEQYF. In DNA form, the CDR3 reads TGTGCCAGCAGTTCCCCCTGGAGTGTCCTTACCTACGAGCAGTACTTC.

V and J are TRBV5-1 and TRBJ2-3, with 10 nucleotides matching TRBD1. The CDR3 has 17 residues. The trim removed 3 bases at V and 1 base at J, leaving 8 bases unmatched. The germline V gene has CDR1 SGHRS and CDR2 YFSETQ. CDR3 in DNA: TGCGCCAGCAGCTATTACCCCGGACAGGGGGGCACAGATACGCAGTATTTT. Protein: CASSYYPGQGGTDTQYF.

The V call is TRBV5-1, the J call TRBJ2-2; 10 nucleotides agree with TRBD2. The trim removed 4 bases at V and 2 bases at J, leaving 5 bases unmatched. The CDR3 runs to 16 residues. The germline V gene encodes CDR1 SGHRS and CDR2 YFSETQ. Here the CDR3 DNA reads TGCGCCAGCAGCGGGGCTAGCGGGAGAAACACCGGGGAGCTGTTTTTT. This gives the protein CASSGASGRNTGELFF. The whole variable domain, filled in from reference TRBV5-1 and TRBJ2-2, reads KAGVTQTPRYLIKTRGQQVTLSCSPISGHRSVSWYQQTPGQGLQFLFEYFSETQRNKGNFPGRFSGRQFSNSRSEMNVSTLELGDSALYLCASSGASGRNTGELFFGEGSRLTVL.

This chain joins TRBV10-1 and TRBJ2-4; a weak D match, TRBD2 (5 bases). The germline V and J ends were trimmed by 4 bases and 8 bases, with 12 bases remaining between them. In germline, CDR1 is WNHNN, CDR2 SYGVQD (reference sequence). The CDR3 extends over 13 amino acids. The CDR3: CASSGRLWDIQYF. The CDR3 bases are TGCGCCAGCAGTGGGAGGCTTTGGGACATTCAGTACTTC.

This chain links TRBV7-3 with TRBJ2-3, with D possibly TRBD1 on 6 matching bases. This CDR3 is built from 14 residues. V lost 5 bases and J 9 bases, leaving 18 bases between the germline ends. Per germline, CDR1 SGHTA and CDR2 FQGTGA. The CDR3 loop is CASSPDATQGTQYF. The CDR3 nucleotides are TGTGCCAGCAGCCCCGATGCGACACAGGGAACGCAGTATTTT.

This clone was counted between two and nine times. V gene TRBV2 combines with J gene TRBJ1-2, with D unclear. The CDR3 has 14 amino acids. Trimming shortened V by 7 bases and J by 2 bases, and 14 bases separated the two germline ends. Germline loops: CDR1 SNHLY, CDR2 FYNNEI. The CDR3 bases are TGTGCCAGCACCCCAAGGTCGGGGAACTATGGCTACACCTTC. This encodes CASTPRSGNYGYTF.

V usage is TRBV30 and J usage is TRBJ2-2; the D is unclear. The V and J ends lost 2 bases and 0 bases respectively, with 10 bases between them. This CDR3 region has 15 residues. Germline V gene data show CDR1 as GTSNPN and CDR2 as SVGIG (reference sequence). CDR3 sequence reads: CAWSRSLANTGELFF. DNA for the CDR3: TGTGCCTGGAGTCGGTCCCTCGCGAACACCGGGGAGCTGTTTTTT.

This chain joins TRBV15 and TRBJ2-1, with 9 bases aligning to TRBD2. J was trimmed by 6 bases and V by 2 bases; bases with no gene match: 11. The CDR3 has 17 amino acids. Germline V lookup: CDR1 LNHNV, CDR2 YYDKDF (reference sequence). This CDR3 reads CATSRYTGTSIANEQFF. The CDR3 DNA is TGTGCCACCAGCAGATATACCGGGACTAGCATAGCCAATGAGCAGTTCTTC.

J is TRBJ2-7 and V is TRBV5-1; possibly TRBD2 for D (6 bases). CDR3 length: 15 residues. CDR1 and CDR2 from the germline V gene are SGHRS and YFSETQ. V lost 4 bases to trimming and J lost 1 base, with 15 bases between them. The CDR3 protein is CASSPAGTDSYEQYF. The CDR3 DNA reads TGCGCCAGCAGCCCTGCGGGGACGGATTCCTACGAGCAGTACTTC.

This chain joins TRBV2 and TRBJ2-1; 9 nucleotides line up with TRBD2. The V segment lost 0 bases and the J segment 8 bases; nucleotides outside the gene matches: 8. The germline gives CDR1 SNHLY, CDR2 FYNNEI. The CDR3 length is 16 residues. The chain's CDR3 is CASSEARTSAPYEQFF. CDR3 DNA: TGTGCCAGCAGTGAAGCCAGGACTAGCGCTCCTTATGAGCAGTTCTTC.

The chain is built from TRBV5-1 and TRBJ1-4, with TRBD1 identical over 9 bases. Germline lookup yields CDR1 SGHRS and CDR2 YFSETQ. This CDR3 has 14 amino acids. After removal of 4 bases from V and 7 bases from J, the junction contained 5 bases not matched to a gene. In DNA, the CDR3 is TGCGCCAGCAGCCCCGGGACAGGGCGTGAAAAACTGTTTTTT. Translating gives CASSPGTGREKLFF.

This clone was recorded a few times. V and J are TRBV7-9 and TRBJ2-6; TRBD1 might be the D (5 bases). This CDR3 contains 15 residues. Trimming took off 1 base at V and 4 bases at J, with 8 bases between the two ends. The germline V gene has CDR1 SEHNR and CDR2 FQNEAQ (reference sequence). For the CDR3, the DNA is TGTGCCAGCAGCTTAGGGGGCTCAGGGGCCAACGTCCTGACTTTC. Residues: CASSLGGSGANVLTF.